The next 9 T cell receptor beta chains were all read from a single sample in a study of blood T cell repertoires in COVID-19. Repertoires were generated with immunoSEQ multiplex PCR, while TCRdb's copy carries only in-frame clones and drops some. The sample has fewer than 200,000 clones; roughly 85% are singletons. Specimen: PBMCs or T cells enriched from blood (not recorded which). Receptors were obtained from a woman aged 18-30 years who had recovered from COVID-19.

V and J are TRBV9 and TRBJ2-3; perhaps TRBD2 as D (7 bases). In germline, CDR1 is SGDLS, CDR2 YYNGEE. The CDR3 covers 15 residues. The V end was cut by 2 bases, the J end by 4 bases, with 14 bases between. In DNA form, the CDR3 reads TGTGCCAGCAGCGTGAGGGGGGGCTTGTCAGATACGCAGTATTTT. It specifies CASSVRGGLSDTQYF.

This chain joins TRBV5-1 and TRBJ2-1, with 12 nucleotides matching TRBD2. V lost 5 bases, J lost 7 bases, and 4 bases stayed unmatched. CDR1 and CDR2 from the germline V gene are SGHRS and YFSETQ. The CDR3 is made up of 14 amino acids. The CDR3 nucleotides read TGCGCCAGCAGTGTTACTAGCGGGAGGAATGAGCAGTTCTTC. Residues: CASSVTSGRNEQFF.

The chain combines TRBV6-5 with TRBJ1-1; no clear D gene. The CDR3 runs to 13 residues. V dropped 7 bases and J dropped 5 bases, with 14 bases sitting between them. The germline gives CDR1 MNHEY, CDR2 SVGAGI. CDR3 nucleotide sequence: TGTGCCAGCAAGAGGTCGGATTGGACTGAAGCTTTCTTT. Translation: CASKRSDWTEAFF.

There are a few counts of this clone. The chain links TRBV29-1 to TRBJ1-2; TRBD1 might be the D (6 bases). The length of the CDR3 is 15 residues. Trimming cost V 3 bases and J 5 bases, with 19 bases left between them. Germline CDR1 and CDR2: SQVTM and ANQGSEA. CDR3 coding DNA: TGCAGCGTTGATGGCCCGGCAGGGGACATGTATGGCTACACCTTC. Encoded protein: CSVDGPAGDMYGYTF.

The V and J genes are TRBV19 and TRBJ2-1; 7 nucleotides match TRBD2. CDR3 length equals 16 residues. After removal of 5 bases from V and 7 bases from J, the junction contained 14 bases not matched to a gene. The germline CDR1 and CDR2 sequences are LNHDA and SQIVND (reference sequence). This chain's CDR3 is CASSGASPPGGNEQFF. The CDR3 bases are TGTGCCAGTAGTGGTGCTAGCCCGCCCGGGGGGAATGAGCAGTTCTTC. Combining the CDR3 with reference TRBV19 and TRBJ2-1 gives the whole variable domain DGGITQSPKYLFRKEGQNVTLSCEQNLNHDAMYWYRQDPGQGLRLIYYSQIVNDFQKGDIAEGYSVSREKKESFPLTVTSAQKNPTAFYLCASSGASPPGGNEQFFGPGTRLTVL.

The V and J genes are TRBV9 and TRBJ1-6; 8 positions match TRBD1. The J segment lost 6 bases and the V segment lost 3 bases, leaving 8 bases of the junction unmatched. The CDR3 length is 16 residues. CDR1 is SGDLS and CDR2 is YYNGEE in the germline V gene. Written as DNA, the CDR3 is TGTGCCAGCAGCGAGACAGGGGTGATTGTTAATTCACCCCTCCACTTT. Protein sequence: CASSETGVIVNSPLHF.

The CDR3 protein is CASSPDRGEQYF. The CDR3 DNA reads as TGTGCCAGCAGTCCGGACAGGGGCGAGCAGTACTTC. This rearrangement joins TRBV28 to TRBJ2-7; 9 bases fit TRBD1. Germline values: CDR1 MDHEN, CDR2 SYDVKM. The CDR3 contains 12 residues. The trim removed 5 bases at V and 6 bases at J, leaving 2 bases unmatched.

CDR3 bases: TGTGCCATCTCTAGCGGGGGCAATCAAGAGACCCAGTACTTC. It yields the protein CAISSGGNQETQYF. V gene TRBV10-3 combines with J gene TRBJ2-5, with 10 bases aligning to TRBD2. CDR1 and CDR2 (germline): ENHRY, SYGVKD. Trimming cost V 8 bases and J 2 bases; bases outside gene matches: 5. CDR3 size: 14 residues.

This chain connects TRBV3-1 (or the pseudogene TRBV3-2) to TRBJ2-1; maybe TRBD2 (5 bases). Germline V gene sequence: CDR1 LGHDT, CDR2 YNNKEL (reference sequence). Trimming removed 4 bases at V and 9 bases at J, with 16 bases between. The CDR3 runs 14 residues. CDR3 nucleotides: TGTGCCAGCAGCCCTACGAAAAAACTAGGTGAGCAGTTCTTC. This codes for CASSPTKKLGEQFF.